This entry describes one TCR beta chain. This entry belongs to a study of blood T cells in healthy people across ages. Combining a sample-barcoded 5' primer with a J-beta primer mix, a second PCR ran for roughly 6 to 12 cycles. From the 5' RACE reads, TCRdb called clonotypes with MiXCR, one entry per CDR3 protein. This sample yields approximately 1,000,000 distinct CDR3 sequences, of which 35% to 50% are seen a single time; about 19% belongs to the top ten. Germline assignment: CDR1 SGHAT and CDR2 FQDESV (reference sequence). The CDR3 contains 16 residues. The V end was cut by 5 bases, the J end by 2 bases, with 13 bases between.

This TCR derives from a woman aged 55-75 years in good health. Sequenced input: blood. This chain links TRBV11-1 with TRBJ2-6, with D possibly matching TRBD1 (7 bases). CDR3 loop: CASSLLRGAGANVLTF. Written as DNA, the CDR3 is TGTGCCAGCAGCCTCCTCAGGGGGGCTGGGGCCAACGTCCTGACTTTC.